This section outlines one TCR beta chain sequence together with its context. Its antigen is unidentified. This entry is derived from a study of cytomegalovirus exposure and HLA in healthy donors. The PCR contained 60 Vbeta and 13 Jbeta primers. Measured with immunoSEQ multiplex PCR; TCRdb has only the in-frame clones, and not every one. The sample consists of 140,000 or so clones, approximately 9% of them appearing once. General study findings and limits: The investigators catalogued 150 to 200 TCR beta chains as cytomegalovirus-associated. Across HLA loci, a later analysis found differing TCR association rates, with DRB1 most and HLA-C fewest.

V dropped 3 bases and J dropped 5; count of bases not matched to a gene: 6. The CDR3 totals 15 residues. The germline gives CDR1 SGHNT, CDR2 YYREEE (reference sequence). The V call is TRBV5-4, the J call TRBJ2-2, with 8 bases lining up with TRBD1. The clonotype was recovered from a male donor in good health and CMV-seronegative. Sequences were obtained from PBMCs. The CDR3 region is CASSYRDRRTGELFF. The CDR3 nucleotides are TGTGCCAGCAGCTACCGGGACAGGAGGACCGGGGAGCTGTTTTTT.